This T cell receptor (beta chain) came from a study of blood T cell repertoires in COVID-19. This clone was seen ten or more times. Clones were sequenced by immunoSEQ multiplex PCR, and TCRdb holds only the in-frame ones, with some missing. Of around 250,000 clones in the sample, about 80% were seen once. The TCR sequence derives from a human donor in a cohort sampled during active COVID-19. Sequencing was carried out using peripheral blood.

CDR3 sequence reads: CASSLLTGGGKNIQYF. CDR3 nucleotides: TGTGCCAGCAGTCTCCTGACAGGGGGTGGCAAAAACATTCAGTACTTC. The J gene is TRBJ2-4, the V gene TRBV28, with TRBD1 matching over 9 bases. The V segment lost 5 bases and the J segment 3 bases; nucleotides outside the gene matches: 8. In germline, CDR1 is MDHEN, CDR2 SYDVKM. The CDR3 runs to 16 residues.